The entry below describes one T cell receptor (beta chain). Its cognate antigen is unknown. Clones were read by immunoSEQ multiplex PCR, and TCRdb kept only the in-frame ones, dropping some. The data contain more than 95,000 clones, more than 75% of them singletons. These data are taken from a study of identifying expanded T cells in peripheral blood. Overall study findings and caveats: Across healthy donors, higher total template counts meant significantly greater approximately 2-week count variance.

CDR1 is MNHNY and CDR2 is SVGAGI in the germline V gene (reference sequence). Trimming removed 6 bases at V and 5 bases at J, with 19 bases between. This CDR3 comprises 15 residues. Healthy donors had no documented immune events, such as infections, while sampled. The sequence derives from a person aged 18-69 years in good health. The sequencing input was blood. This chain connects TRBV6-6 to TRBJ1-2; maybe TRBD1 (6 bases). The CDR3 coding sequence is TGTGCCAGCAGCCCGAGCGGGACAACGGTTTATGGCTACACCTTC. Its translation is CASSPSGTTVYGYTF.